This record concerns one T cell receptor beta chain sequence. The table came from immunoSEQ multiplex PCR; TCRdb's copy has only in-frame clones and leaves some out. The sample gives about 120,000 clones, roughly 84% of which show up once; under 5% is in the top ten. The data are from a study of blood T cell repertoires in COVID-19. On the study more broadly: PBMCs, B-cell-depleted T cells, or T cells provided the cDNA or gDNA that made up the material.

Sequencing was done on a sample of peripheral blood. This TCR was recovered from a man between 60 and 75 years old with acute or convalescent COVID-19.

The CDR3 nucleotides read TGTGCCAGCAGCCAAGATCCAGCGGGAGTAGGAGATACGCAGTATTTT. Translation: CASSQDPAGVGDTQYF. V is TRBV4-2 and J is TRBJ2-3; 8 nucleotides line up with TRBD2. The germline V gene encodes CDR1 LGHNA and CDR2 YNFKEQ. The CDR3 covers 16 residues. Unmatched junction bases numbered 7, after V lost 0 bases and J lost 5 bases.